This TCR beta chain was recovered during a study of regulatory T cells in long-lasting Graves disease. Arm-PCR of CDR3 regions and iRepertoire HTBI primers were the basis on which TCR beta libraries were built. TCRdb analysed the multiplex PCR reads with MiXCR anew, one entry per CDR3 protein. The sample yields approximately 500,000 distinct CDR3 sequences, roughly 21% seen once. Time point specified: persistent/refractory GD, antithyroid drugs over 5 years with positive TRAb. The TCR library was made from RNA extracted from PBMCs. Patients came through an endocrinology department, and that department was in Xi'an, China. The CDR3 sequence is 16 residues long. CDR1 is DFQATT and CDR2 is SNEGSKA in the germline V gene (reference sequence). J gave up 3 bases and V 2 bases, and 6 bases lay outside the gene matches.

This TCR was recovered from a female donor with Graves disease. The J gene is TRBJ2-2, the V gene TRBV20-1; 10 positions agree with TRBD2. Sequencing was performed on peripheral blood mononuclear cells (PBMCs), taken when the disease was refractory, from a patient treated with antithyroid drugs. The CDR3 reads CSARLAGLAHTGELFF. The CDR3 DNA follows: TGCAGTGCTAGACTTGCGGGACTAGCGCACACCGGGGAGCTGTTTTTT.